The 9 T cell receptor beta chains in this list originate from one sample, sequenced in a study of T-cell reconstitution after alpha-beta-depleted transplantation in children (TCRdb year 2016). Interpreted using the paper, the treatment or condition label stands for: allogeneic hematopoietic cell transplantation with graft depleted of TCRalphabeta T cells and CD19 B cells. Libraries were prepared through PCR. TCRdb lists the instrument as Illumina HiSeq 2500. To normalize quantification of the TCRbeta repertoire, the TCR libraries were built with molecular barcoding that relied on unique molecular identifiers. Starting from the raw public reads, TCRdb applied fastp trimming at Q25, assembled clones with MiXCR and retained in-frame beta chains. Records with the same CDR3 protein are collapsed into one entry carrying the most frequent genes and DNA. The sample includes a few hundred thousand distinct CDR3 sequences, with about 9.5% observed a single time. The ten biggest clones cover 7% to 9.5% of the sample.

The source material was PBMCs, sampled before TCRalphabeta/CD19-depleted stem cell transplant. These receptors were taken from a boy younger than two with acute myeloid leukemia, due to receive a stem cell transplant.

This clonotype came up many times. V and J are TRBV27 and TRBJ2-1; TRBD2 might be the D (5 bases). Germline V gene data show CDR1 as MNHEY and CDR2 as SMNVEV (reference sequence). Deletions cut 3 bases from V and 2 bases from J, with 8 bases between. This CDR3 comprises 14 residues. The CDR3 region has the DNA TGTGCCAGCAGTTTCCAACTAGCCTACAATGAGCAGTTCTTC. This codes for CASSFQLAYNEQFF.

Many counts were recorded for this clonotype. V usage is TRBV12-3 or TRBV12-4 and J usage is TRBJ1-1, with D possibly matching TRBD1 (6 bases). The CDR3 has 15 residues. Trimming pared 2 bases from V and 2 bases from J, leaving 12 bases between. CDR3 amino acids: CASSLLDRTNTEAFF. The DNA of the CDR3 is TGTGCCAGCAGTTTACTAGACAGGACCAACACTGAAGCTTTCTTT.

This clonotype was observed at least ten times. This chain's CDR3 is CASSTYGQGADTQYF. CDR3 coding DNA: TGTGCCAGTAGTACCTACGGACAGGGAGCGGATACGCAGTATTTT. This chain joins TRBV19 and TRBJ2-3; 8 nucleotides match TRBD1. After removal of 4 bases from V and 6 bases from J, the junction contained 9 bases not matched to a gene. The CDR3 has 15 residues. Germline V gene lookup returns CDR1 LNHDA and CDR2 SQIVND (reference sequence).

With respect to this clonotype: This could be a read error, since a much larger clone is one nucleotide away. CDR3 amino acids: CSVGQVLTDMQYF. CDR3 in DNA: TGCAGCGTAGGACAGGTCCTCACAGATATGCAGTATTTT. The V and J genes are TRBV29-1 and TRBJ2-3; 7 bases are a match to TRBD1. The CDR3 spans 13 residues. The germline gives CDR1 SQVTM, CDR2 ANQGSEA.

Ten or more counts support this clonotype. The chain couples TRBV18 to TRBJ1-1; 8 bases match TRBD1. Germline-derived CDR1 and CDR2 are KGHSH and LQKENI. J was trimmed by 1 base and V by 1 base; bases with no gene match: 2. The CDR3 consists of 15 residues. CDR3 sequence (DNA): TGTGCCAGCTCACCACTCGGACAGGGGAACACTGAAGCTTTCTTT. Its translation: CASSPLGQGNTEAFF.

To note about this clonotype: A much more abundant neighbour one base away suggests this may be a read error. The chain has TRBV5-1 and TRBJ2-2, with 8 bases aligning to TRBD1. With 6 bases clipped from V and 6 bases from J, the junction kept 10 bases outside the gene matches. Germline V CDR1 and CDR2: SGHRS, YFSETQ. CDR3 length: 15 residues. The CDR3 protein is CASIFGQGLAGELFF. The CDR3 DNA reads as TGCGCCAGCATCTTTGGACAGGGTTTAGCCGGGGAGCTGTTTTTT.

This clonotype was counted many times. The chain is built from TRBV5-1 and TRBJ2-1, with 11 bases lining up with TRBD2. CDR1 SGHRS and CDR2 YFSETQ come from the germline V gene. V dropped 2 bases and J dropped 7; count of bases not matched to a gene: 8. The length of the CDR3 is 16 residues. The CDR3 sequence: CASSLLLAGVGNEQFF. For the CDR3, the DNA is TGCGCCAGCAGCTTACTACTAGCGGGAGTGGGGAATGAGCAGTTCTTC. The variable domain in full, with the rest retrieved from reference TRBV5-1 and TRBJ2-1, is KAGVTQTPRYLIKTRGQQVTLSCSPISGHRSVSWYQQTPGQGLQFLFEYFSETQRNKGNFPGRFSGRQFSNSRSEMNVSTLELGDSALYLCASSLLLAGVGNEQFFGPGTRLTVL.

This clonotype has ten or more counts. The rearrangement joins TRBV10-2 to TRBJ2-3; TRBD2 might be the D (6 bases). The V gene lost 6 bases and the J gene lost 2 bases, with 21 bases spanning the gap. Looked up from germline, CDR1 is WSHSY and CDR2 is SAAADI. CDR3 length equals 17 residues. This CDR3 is CASRGALAEVDTDTQYF. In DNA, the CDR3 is TGCGCCAGCAGAGGCGCGTTAGCGGAGGTTGACACAGATACGCAGTATTTT.

CDR3 in amino acids: CATTRQGTSAMDEQYF. The CDR3 DNA reads TGTGCCACGACACGTCAGGGGACTAGCGCTATGGACGAGCAGTACTTC. The chain is built from TRBV6-1 and TRBJ2-7; 10 nucleotides line up with TRBD2. CDR1 is MNHNS and CDR2 is SASEGT in the germline V gene. The CDR3 is 16 amino acids. The V segment lost 10 bases and the J segment 5 bases; nucleotides outside the gene matches: 17.